This TCR beta chain was identified during a study of fetal regulatory T cell absence and autoimmunity. The wider study: Exocrine pancreas autoimmunity occurred in IPEX patients lacking clinical diabetes. The study's findings and limits: Oligoclonal TCR enrichment in pancreas over cord blood reached over 95-fold for some clones. Cord blood and pancreas showed broadly similar TRB gene family usage.

The trim removed 3 bases at V and 10 bases at J, leaving 2 bases unmatched. The CDR3 is 14 amino acids. CDR1 MNHEY and CDR2 SMNVEV come from the germline V gene (reference sequence). This was a survey-level run. TCRdb keeps only in-frame clones here, not all; method: immunoSEQ multiplex PCR. Found here are tens of thousands of clones, just under 85% of them singletons; the top ten hold less than 0.5%. As regards this clone: No antigen is known for it.

Sequencing input: cord blood. The rearrangement links TRBV27 to TRBJ2-1, with 14 bases that match TRBD2. This TCR derives from a newborn boy with IPEX syndrome. The CDR3 sequence is CASSFGLAGGEQFF. The CDR3, as DNA: TGTGCCAGCAGTTTCGGACTAGCGGGAGGCGAGCAGTTCTTC.